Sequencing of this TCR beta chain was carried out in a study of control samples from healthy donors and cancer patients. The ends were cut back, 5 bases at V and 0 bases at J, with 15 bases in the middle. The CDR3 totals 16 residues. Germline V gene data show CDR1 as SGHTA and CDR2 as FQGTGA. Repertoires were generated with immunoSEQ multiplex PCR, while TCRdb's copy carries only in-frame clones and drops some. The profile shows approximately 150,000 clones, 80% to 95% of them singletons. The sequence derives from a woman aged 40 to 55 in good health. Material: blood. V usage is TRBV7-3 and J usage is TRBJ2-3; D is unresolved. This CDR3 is CASSRRPLPSTDTQYF. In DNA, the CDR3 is TGTGCCAGCAGCCGGCGGCCTCTACCTAGCACAGATACGCAGTATTTT.